The following is a T cell receptor (beta chain) sequence with its context. The target antigen is unknown. With V trimmed by 3 bases and J by 0 bases, 6 bases remained unmatched. This CDR3 region has 16 residues. These data come from a study of CD8 T cells in ankylosing spondylitis. Findings and limits, study-wide: Earlier work had already found some motif variants in reactive arthritis synovial fluid and blood. Peripheral blood samples showed relatively rare disease-linked clones, and these clones were CD8+. Matched ankylosing spondylitis synovial fluid reportedly contained a significantly enriched population of disease-linked clones. Typical of ankylosing spondylitis blood, it appeared, was a TCR beta motif of eight highly homologous variants.

Quantitative 5'-RACE with molecular barcodes was used to make the TCR beta libraries. TCRdb itself ran the 5' RACE reads through MiXCR, one entry per CDR3 protein. This table has approximately 300,000 distinct CDR3 sequences, roughly 8% appearing once. The clonotype comes from a male donor with ankylosing spondylitis. Sample: blood, either unsorted or a sorted T cell fraction (not recorded which). V gene TRBV12-3 or TRBV12-4 combines with J gene TRBJ2-3; TRBD2 matches at 7 bases. The CDR3 coding sequence is TGTGCCAGCAGTTTTGGGGGGGATCCTAGCACAGATACGCAGTATTTT. It codes for CASSFGGDPSTDTQYF.